The 12 T cell receptor beta chains below were found in one sample sequenced in a study of T cell repertoires in cytomegalovirus infection. In TCRdb, the reads were re-called with MiXCR into one record per CDR3 protein. Of approximately 1,000,000 distinct CDR3 sequences in the sample, about a third are singletons; the top ten hold 10% to 15%. No cognate antigen is known for these TCRs. The sample in question was cultured CD8+ T cells from PBMCs, obtained from culture after CMV antigen stimulation. These receptor sequences come from a human donor in good health (CMV status not recorded). Some clones in this sample may be carry-over from other donors' samples.

A few counts support this clonotype. CDR3 loop: CSATPGQETYEQYF. Written as DNA, the CDR3 is TGCAGTGCTACTCCGGGACAGGAGACCTACGAGCAGTACTTC. This chain joins TRBV20-1 and TRBJ2-7; 8 bases line up with TRBD1. Trimming removed 4 bases from V and 2 bases from J; junction bases left unmatched: 7. CDR3 size: 14 residues. The germline gives CDR1 DFQATT, CDR2 SNEGSKA (reference sequence).

The gene calls are TRBV19 and TRBJ1-1; D remains unclear. The CDR3 spans 10 residues. V shed 7 bases and J shed 5 bases, with 5 bases lying between them. Germline V gene sequence: CDR1 LNHDA, CDR2 SQIVND (reference sequence). The CDR3 DNA reads TGTGCCAGTAAAAGAACTGAAGCTTTCTTT. Translation gives CASKRTEAFF.

The chain links TRBV13 to TRBJ2-7; TRBD1 might be the D (6 bases). Germline values: CDR1 PRHDT, CDR2 FYEKMQ (reference sequence). The CDR3 runs 15 residues. The V and J ends lost 3 bases and 1 base respectively, with 13 bases between them. CDR3 sequence reads: CASSFGQTGSYEQYF. The CDR3 coding sequence is TGTGCCAGCAGCTTCGGACAGACTGGATCCTACGAGCAGTACTTC.

The rearrangement joins TRBV4-3 to TRBJ2-5; 8 positions match TRBD2. Looked up from germline, CDR1 is LGHNA and CDR2 is YSLEER. This CDR3 has 15 amino acids. The V and J ends lost 4 bases and 5 bases, in that order; junction bases with no gene match: 9. CDR3 in amino acids: CASSRERGGRETQYF. CDR3 sequence (DNA): TGCGCCAGCAGCCGGGAACGGGGGGGGCGCGAGACCCAGTACTTC.

There are many counts of this clonotype. This rearrangement joins TRBV7-9 to TRBJ2-7, with D tentatively TRBD1 (6 bases). CDR1 SEHNR and CDR2 FQNEAQ come from the germline V gene (reference sequence). CDR3 length equals 15 residues. The V gene lost 3 bases and the J gene lost 1 base, with 13 bases spanning the gap. The CDR3 reads CASSFPDSPSYEQYV. The CDR3 nucleotides read TGTGCCAGCAGCTTTCCGGACAGTCCGTCCTACGAGCAGTACGTC.

The chain has TRBV7-9 and TRBJ2-7, with D perhaps given as TRBD1 or TRBD2 (5 bases each). The V and J ends lost 1 base and 5 bases respectively, with 12 bases between them. The V gene's germline CDR1 is SEHNR and CDR2 FQNEAQ (reference sequence). The CDR3 extends over 14 amino acids. The CDR3: CASSLGDRKNEQYF. The DNA for the CDR3 is TGTGCCAGCAGCTTAGGGGACCGCAAAAACGAGCAGTACTTC.

The chain is built from TRBV20-1 and TRBJ2-1, with 8 bases aligning to TRBD2. The germline gives CDR1 DFQATT, CDR2 SNEGSKA (reference sequence). CDR3 size: 17 residues. After removal of 0 bases from V and 0 bases from J, the junction contained 7 bases not matched to a gene. The CDR3 protein is CSARDLSGDHSYNEQFF. Written as DNA, the CDR3 is TGCAGTGCTAGAGACCTTAGCGGGGATCACTCCTACAATGAGCAGTTCTTC.

Only a few counts were recorded for this clonotype. This sequence joins TRBV7-3 and TRBJ1-1; no firm D call. The CDR3 contains 10 residues. Germline values: CDR1 SGHTA, CDR2 FQGTGA. V was shortened by 6 bases and J by 11 bases, with 10 bases between the two germline ends. For the CDR3, the DNA is TGTGCCAGCAGTTCCAGACGGGCTTTCTTT. It codes for CASSSRRAFF.

The sample holds a few counts of this clonotype. The chain carries TRBV10-3 and TRBJ2-2; D is possibly TRBD1 or TRBD2 (5 bases each). The V gene's germline CDR1 is ENHRY and CDR2 SYGVKD. The CDR3 totals 17 residues. The germline V and J ends were trimmed by 5 bases and 4 bases, with 20 bases remaining between them. The CDR3 coding sequence is TGTGCCATCAGTCCTCGGGTAGGGGACGTTGGCACCGGGGAGCTGTTTTTT. Amino acid sequence: CAISPRVGDVGTGELFF.

This clonotype was recorded at least ten times. V gene TRBV7-6 combines with J gene TRBJ2-5, with D unclear. This CDR3 spans 17 amino acids. With 5 bases removed from V and 1 base from J, the gap between germline ends came to 20 bases. CDR1 and CDR2 (germline): SGHVS, FNYEAQ. The CDR3 loop reads CASSPNLAFAVQETQYF. CDR3 nucleotides: TGTGCCAGCAGCCCTAACCTGGCGTTCGCGGTCCAAGAGACCCAGTACTTC.

This chain uses TRBV7-2 with TRBJ1-1, with 10 nucleotides matching TRBD1. The CDR3 spans 14 residues. After removal of 4 bases from V and 7 bases from J, the junction contained 6 bases not matched to a gene. The germline gives CDR1 SGHTA, CDR2 FQGNSA. The CDR3 loop is CASSSPGTGVEAFF. As DNA, the CDR3 is TGTGCCAGCAGCTCCCCCGGGACAGGGGTTGAAGCTTTCTTT.

The chain combines TRBV7-6 with TRBJ1-5, with D possibly matching TRBD1 (6 bases). CDR1 SGHVS and CDR2 FNYEAQ come from the germline V gene. The ends were cut back, 2 bases at V and 3 bases at J, with 11 bases in the middle. CDR3 length: 15 amino acids. CDR3 in DNA: TGTGCCAGCAGCTTATTGGGGGGCGTCAATCAGCCCCAGCATTTT. This encodes CASSLLGGVNQPQHF.